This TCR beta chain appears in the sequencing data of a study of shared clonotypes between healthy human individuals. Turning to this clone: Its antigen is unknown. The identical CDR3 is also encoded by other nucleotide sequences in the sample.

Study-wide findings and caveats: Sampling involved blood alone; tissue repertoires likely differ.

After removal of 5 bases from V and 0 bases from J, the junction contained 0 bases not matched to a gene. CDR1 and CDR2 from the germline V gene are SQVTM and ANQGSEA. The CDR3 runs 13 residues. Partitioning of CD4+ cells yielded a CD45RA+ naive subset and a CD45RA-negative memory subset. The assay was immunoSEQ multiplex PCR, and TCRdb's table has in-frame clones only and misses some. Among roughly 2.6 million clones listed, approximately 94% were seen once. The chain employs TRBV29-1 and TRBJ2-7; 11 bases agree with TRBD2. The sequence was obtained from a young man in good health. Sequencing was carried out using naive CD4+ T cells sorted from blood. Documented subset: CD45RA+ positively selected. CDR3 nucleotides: TGCAGCGTTCTAGCGGGAGGCTCCTACGAGCAGTACTTC. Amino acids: CSVLAGGSYEQYF.